This is a list of T cell receptor beta chains from one sample in a study of CD8 T cells in ankylosing spondylitis. TCRdb called the 5' RACE reads again in MiXCR, with one record for every CDR3 protein. In the table there are 750,000 to 850,000 distinct CDR3 sequences, roughly 12% of which are singletons. The sequencing input was blood, either unsorted or a sorted T cell fraction (not recorded which). The receptors here all came from a male donor with ankylosing spondylitis. CDR3s include the opening cysteine and the closing phenylalanine or tryptophan. The D gene is left open where the match is weak. Clone size appears in some rows only: once, few, many, or a class for an expanded clone.

>TRBV7-9|TRBJ2-1|few|TRBD1
TGTGCCAGCCAACAGGGGGCGAACAATGAGCAGTTCTTC
CASQQGANNEQFF
>TRBV5-5|TRBJ2-7|few|-
TGTGCCAGCAGCCGGGACATCGTCTACGAGCAGTACTTC
CASSRDIVYEQYF
>TRBV12-3/TRBV12-4|TRBJ2-1|many|-
TGTGCCAGCAGTCTTCGGCCCCACTACAATGAGCAGTTCTTC
CASSLRPHYNEQFF
>TRBV20-1|TRBJ1-1|few|-
TGCAGTGCACGGGACGCCCTGAACACTGAAGCTTTCTTT
CSARDALNTEAFF
>TRBV6-5|TRBJ1-1|-|TRBD1
TGTGCCAGCACTTGGACAGGGGACGGCACTGAAGCTTTCTTT
CASTWTGDGTEAFF
>TRBV5-1|TRBJ2-7|once|-
TGCGCCAGCAGCTTGTTTCCAGGTTCCTACGAGCAGTACTTC
CASSLFPGSYEQYF
>TRBV5-1|TRBJ1-2|many|-
TGCGCCAGCAGCTTGATGGGAATTGGCTATGGCTACACCTTC
CASSLMGIGYGYTF
>TRBV7-6|TRBJ2-1|-|-
TGTGCCAGCAGCCGGACGATTGTGAGCTCCTACAATGAGCAGTTCTTC
CASSRTIVSSYNEQFF
>TRBV20-1|TRBJ2-1|-|-
TGCAGTGCCGTAGCACCCACGAACTGGAATGAGCAGTTCTTC
CSAVAPTNWNEQFF
>TRBV21-1|TRBJ2-7|few|-
TGTGCCAGCAGCAAAGAGGGAGAAAACGAGCAGTACTTC
CASSKEGENEQYF
>TRBV29-1|TRBJ1-1|many|-
TGCAGCGTAGACAGGAATCAAGACACTGAAGCTTTCTTT
CSVDRNQDTEAFF
>TRBV5-1|TRBJ2-3|-|-
TGCGCCAGCAGCTTGGTGGGCAGCGGCAGCACAGATACGCAGTATTTT
CASSLVGSGSTDTQYF
>TRBV7-2|TRBJ2-2|many|-
TGTGCCAGCAGCTTAACAGGGTCGGCCGGGGAGCTGTTTTTT
CASSLTGSAGELFF
>TRBV4-3|TRBJ1-1|-|-
TGCGCCAGCAGTGGGACAAGGGACCTAGGTGGGACTGAAGCTTTCTTT
CASSGTRDLGGTEAFF
>TRBV4-3|TRBJ1-2|few|-
TGCGCCAGCAGCCAAGAGAGCTTTGTAGGCTACACCTTC
CASSQESFVGYTF
>TRBV5-1|TRBJ1-2|-|TRBD1
TGCGCCAGCAGCGATTTACAGGGGGGCTACACCTTC
CASSDLQGGYTF
>TRBV5-1|TRBJ1-2|many|-
TGCGCCAGCAGTCGGGACGAAACCTATGGCTACACCTTC
CASSRDETYGYTF
>TRBV20-1|TRBJ2-5|many|TRBD1
TGCAGTGCTAGCCTGACTGGACAGGGCGATTTCCAAGAGACCCAGTACTTC
CSASLTGQGDFQETQYF
>TRBV19|TRBJ2-5|-|TRBD1
TGTGCCAGCGCGGACAGGTATCAAGAGACCCAGTACTTC
CASADRYQETQYF
>TRBV5-1|TRBJ2-2|few|-
TGCGCCAGCAGCTTGGTGTCGGTGAACACCGGGGAGCTGTTTTTT
CASSLVSVNTGELFF
>TRBV4-3|TRBJ2-7|few|-
TGCGCCAGCAGCCAAGAGGGGGCCGGTTTGGACTACGAGCAGTACTTC
CASSQEGAGLDYEQYF